The 7 T cell receptor beta chains reported below all come from one sample, sequenced in a study of T cell responses to AZD1222 COVID-19 vaccine. The protocol was immunoSEQ multiplex PCR, while the TCRdb copy is restricted to in-frame clones and leaves out a portion. The profile covers 150,000 to 200,000 clones, with 80% to 95% appearing a single time and around 2.3% taken by the ten largest. The material was peripheral blood, obtained on day 0 of AZD1222 vaccination. These receptors came from an adult in good health.

This chain uses TRBV5-4 with TRBJ2-2, with a weak D call TRBD1 (7 bases). The CDR3 sequence is 16 residues long. CDR1 is SGHNT and CDR2 is YYREEE in the germline V gene (reference sequence). Trimming shortened V by 4 bases and J by 0 bases, and 13 bases separated the two germline ends. The CDR3 DNA sequence: TGTGCCAGCAGCCCAGGGGGGAACGCGAACACCGGGGAGCTGTTTTTT. This sequence encodes CASSPGGNANTGELFF.

This rearrangement joins TRBV9 to TRBJ1-1; D call uncertain. V was trimmed by 0 bases and J by 0 bases, leaving 6 bases between them. The germline V gene encodes CDR1 SGDLS and CDR2 YYNGEE. CDR3 length: 14 residues. The CDR3: CASSVDFLNTEAFF. In nucleotides, the CDR3 is TGTGCCAGCAGCGTAGACTTTCTGAACACTGAAGCTTTCTTT.

This chain uses TRBV18 with TRBJ2-1; D gene uncertain. Germline assignment: CDR1 KGHSH and CDR2 LQKENI. The CDR3 runs 11 residues. Trimming removed 3 bases at V and 9 bases at J, with 6 bases between. The chain's CDR3 is CASSPNSEQFF. In DNA form, the CDR3 reads TGTGCCAGCTCACCCAACTCTGAGCAGTTCTTC.

CDR3 region: CASSLDSNEQFF. The CDR3 DNA is TGTGCCAGCAGCTTAGACAGCAATGAGCAGTTCTTC. V is TRBV7-9 and J is TRBJ2-1; D is undetermined. The CDR3 runs 12 residues. Per the germline V gene, CDR1 is SEHNR and CDR2 is FQNEAQ (reference sequence). V was trimmed by 1 base and J by 6 bases, leaving 4 bases between them.

The chain's CDR3 is CASRFMNTEAFF. CDR3 coding DNA: TGTGCCAGCAGGTTTATGAACACTGAAGCTTTCTTT. J is TRBJ1-1 and V is TRBV5-5, with D uncertain. Germline CDR1 SGHKS, CDR2 YYEKEE (reference sequence). This CDR3 has 12 residues. V was trimmed by 5 bases and J by 0 bases, leaving 5 bases between them.

The chain carries TRBV6-5 and TRBJ2-7, with D possibly being TRBD1 or TRBD2 (6 bases each). The CDR3 is 12 amino acids. Trimming removed 7 bases at V and 2 bases at J, with 9 bases between. Germline CDR1 reads MNHEY; CDR2 reads SVGAGI. In DNA form, the CDR3 reads TGTGCCAGCAAAGGGGGGACCTACGAGCAGTACTTC. The encoded protein is CASKGGTYEQYF.

The chain uses TRBV7-2 and TRBJ1-1, with 9 bases fitting TRBD1. V gave up 5 bases and J gave up 6 bases; unmatched junction bases: 7. The CDR3 contains 14 residues. Germline-derived CDR1 and CDR2 are SGHTA and FQGNSA. This chain's CDR3 is CASSTTGGIAEAFF. CDR3 nucleotide sequence: TGTGCCAGCAGCACCACAGGGGGCATCGCTGAAGCTTTCTTT.